Presented here are 19 T cell receptor beta chains from one specimen sequenced in a study of blood T cell repertoires in COVID-19. Data came from immunoSEQ multiplex PCR; TCRdb stores just in-frame clones and leaves some out. The sample holds roughly 100,000 clones, roughly 82% seen once. Sequenced material: peripheral blood. The receptors stem from a man between 60 and 75 years old with acute or convalescent COVID-19.

The rearrangement links TRBV2 to TRBJ2-4; D gene uncertain. CDR3 size: 13 residues. V gave up 4 bases and J gave up 8 bases, with 12 bases separating them. CDR1 and CDR2 (germline): SNHLY, FYNNEI. CDR3 amino acids: CASSAENGDIQYF. Here the CDR3 DNA reads TGTGCCAGCAGTGCGGAAAATGGAGACATTCAGTACTTC.

The chain employs TRBV5-1 and TRBJ1-1; 10 bases match TRBD1. The CDR3 consists of 15 residues. After removal of 0 bases from V and 5 bases from J, the junction contained 4 bases not matched to a gene. Germline CDR1 and CDR2: SGHRS and YFSETQ. DNA of the CDR3: TGCGCCAGCAGCTTGGTGGGGGGACAGGGGACTGAAGCTTTCTTT. Protein sequence: CASSLVGGQGTEAFF.

The chain combines TRBV5-1 with TRBJ1-5, with D unclear. The CDR3 loop spans 15 amino acids. Germline lookup yields CDR1 SGHRS and CDR2 YFSETQ. Trimming shortened V by 5 bases and J by 4 bases, and 16 bases separated the two germline ends. The CDR3 DNA sequence: TGCGCCAGCAGGGCGAGTGGCACGGAGAATCAGCCCCAGCATTTT. The encoded protein is CASRASGTENQPQHF. Full variable domain (missing parts from reference TRBV5-1 and TRBJ1-5): KAGVTQTPRYLIKTRGQQVTLSCSPISGHRSVSWYQQTPGQGLQFLFEYFSETQRNKGNFPGRFSGRQFSNSRSEMNVSTLELGDSALYLCASRASGTENQPQHFGDGTRLSIL.

This sequence joins TRBV6-5 and TRBJ1-2; weak D call: TRBD1 (6 bases). Germline V gives CDR1 MNHEY, CDR2 SVGAGI. The CDR3 contains 15 residues. The V end was cut by 3 bases, the J end by 0 bases, with 11 bases between. CDR3 bases: TGTGCCAGCAGTTATGGGACATCCGCTAACTATGGCTACACCTTC. Protein: CASSYGTSANYGYTF.

As DNA, the CDR3 is TGTGCCAGTAGTATCAAGGGGTTGTATGGCTACACCTTC. Translating it yields CASSIKGLYGYTF. V usage is TRBV19 and J usage is TRBJ1-2, with D perhaps TRBD1 (5 bases). CDR3 length: 13 amino acids. CDR1 and CDR2 (germline): LNHDA, SQIVND (reference sequence). V was trimmed by 3 bases and J by 5 bases, leaving 10 bases between them.

V and J are TRBV5-4 and TRBJ1-2, with a tentative D call TRBD1 (6 bases). The CDR3 extends over 17 amino acids. Germline CDR1 SGHNT, CDR2 YYREEE (reference sequence). The germline V and J ends were trimmed by 0 bases and 4 bases, with 19 bases remaining between them. CDR3 in amino acids: CASSLEARTVAIYGYTF. CDR3 sequence (DNA): TGTGCCAGCAGCTTGGAAGCGAGGACAGTCGCCATCTATGGCTACACCTTC.

V usage is TRBV29-1 and J usage is TRBJ1-5; 9 bases are a match to TRBD1. This CDR3 has 14 amino acids. Germline CDR1 SQVTM, CDR2 ANQGSEA. The ends lost 6 bases at V and 4 bases at J; junction bases unmatched: 7. The CDR3 nucleotides are TGCAGCGTCTCCGGACAGGGGCAGAATCAGCCCCAGCATTTT. Its translation: CSVSGQGQNQPQHF.

The V gene is TRBV6-5, the J gene TRBJ2-5; 10 bases align to TRBD2. This CDR3 region has 15 residues. J was trimmed by 5 bases and V by 8 bases; bases with no gene match: 11. Germline CDR1 MNHEY, CDR2 SVGAGI. CDR3 bases: TGTGCCAGCTGTCTCGGGACTAGCGTTAGGGAGACCCAGTACTTC. Encoded protein: CASCLGTSVRETQYF.

The rearrangement links TRBV29-1 to TRBJ2-5, with 11 bases fitting TRBD1. The CDR3 spans 15 residues. V was clipped by 3 bases and J by 1 base; unmatched bases: 4. Per the germline V gene, CDR1 is SQVTM and CDR2 is ANQGSEA. The CDR3 DNA is TGCAGCGTTGAGGGGACAGGGGGTTTCCAAGAGACCCAGTACTTC. Its protein is CSVEGTGGFQETQYF.

The CDR3, as DNA: TGTGCCAGCAGCCATCTAACCCCTAGCACAGATACGCAGTATTTT. Its translation is CASSHLTPSTDTQYF. The chain recombines TRBV7-8 with TRBJ2-3, with no clear D. Trimming shortened V by 5 bases and J by 0 bases, and 12 bases separated the two germline ends. This CDR3 contains 15 residues. Germline-derived CDR1 and CDR2 are SGHVS and FQNEAQ.

As regards this clone: At one of its ends the junction is not consistent with the germline gene, which may arise from a read error. V is TRBV19 and J is TRBJ1-1, with D perhaps TRBD1 (6 bases). CDR3 length: 13 amino acids. Germline V gives CDR1 LNHDA, CDR2 SQIVND (reference sequence). Here the CDR3 DNA reads TGTGCCAGTAGTATATTGACAGGACCGACCACCCCATTT. It encodes CASSILTGPTTPF.

The rearrangement joins TRBV19 to TRBJ1-3; TRBD1 aligns across 8 bases. CDR3 size: 15 residues. The ends lost 4 bases at V and 1 base at J; junction bases unmatched: 3. CDR1 and CDR2 (germline): LNHDA, SQIVND (reference sequence). CDR3 in DNA: TGTGCCAGTAGTACAACAGGGGGATCTGGAAACACCATATATTTT. It specifies CASSTTGGSGNTIYF.

The chain combines TRBV5-1 with TRBJ1-4; the match to TRBD1 covers 7 bases. The CDR3 is 16 amino acids. Germline-derived CDR1 and CDR2 are SGHRS and YFSETQ. The V gene end was trimmed by 7 bases and the J gene end by 0 bases; junction bases not matched to a gene: 9. The CDR3 is CASGPGTDPTNEKLFF. The CDR3 DNA follows: TGCGCCAGCGGACCCGGGACAGACCCAACTAATGAAAAACTGTTTTTT.

This clone was detected only once. This chain links TRBV5-1 with TRBJ2-3; possible D gene TRBD2, 5 bases. The germline V and J ends were trimmed by 3 bases and 1 base, with 9 bases remaining between them. CDR1 and CDR2 (germline): SGHRS, YFSETQ. The CDR3 loop spans 14 amino acids. For the CDR3, the DNA is TGCGCCAGCAGCTCAAACGGGGGCACAGATACGCAGTATTTT. Translating it yields CASSSNGGTDTQYF.

The chain joins TRBV3-1 (or the pseudogene TRBV3-2) to TRBJ2-7; the D is unclear. Germline CDR1 is LGHDT and CDR2 is YNNKEL (reference sequence). V lost 1 base, J lost 1 base, and 2 bases lay in between. The CDR3 runs 12 residues. CDR3 loop: CASSQVSYEQYF. CDR3 DNA: TGTGCCAGCAGCCAAGTATCCTACGAGCAGTACTTC.

The rearrangement joins TRBV29-1 to TRBJ1-1, with D perhaps TRBD1 (6 bases). V gave up 7 bases and J gave up 6 bases, with 9 bases separating them. The CDR3 is 10 residues long. Germline V lookup: CDR1 SQVTM, CDR2 ANQGSEA. The DNA for the CDR3 is TGCAGCGACGGGACACCTGAAGCTTTCTTT. As protein: CSDGTPEAFF. The variable domain in full, completed from reference TRBV29-1 and TRBJ1-1, reads SAVISQKPSRDICQRGTSLTIQCQVDSQVTMMFWYRQQPGQSLTLIATANQGSEATYESGFVIDKFPISRPNLTFSTLTVSNMSPEDSSIYLCSDGTPEAFFGQGTRLTVV.

The V call is TRBV5-4, the J call TRBJ2-3; TRBD2 might be the D (6 bases). The V end was cut by 4 bases, the J end by 4 bases, with 13 bases between. Germline V gene data show CDR1 as SGHNT and CDR2 as YYREEE (reference sequence). The CDR3 is made up of 14 amino acids. The CDR3 sequence is CASSARLESDTQYF. CDR3 nucleotides: TGTGCCAGCAGCGCCCGACTAGAATCAGATACGCAGTATTTT.

This chain joins TRBV4-3 and TRBJ1-4, with a tentative D call TRBD1 (6 bases). Trimming removed 4 bases at V and 8 bases at J, with 11 bases between. Germline CDR1 LGHNA, CDR2 YSLEER. The CDR3 loop spans 13 amino acids. The CDR3 DNA follows: TGCGCCAGCAGCCTCAGGGGAAACGAAAAACTGTTTTTT. The encoded protein is CASSLRGNEKLFF.

This chain connects TRBV12-5 to TRBJ2-1; 8 positions match TRBD2. Germline CDR1 reads LGHNT; CDR2 reads FRNRAP. Losses at the gene ends were 0 bases for V and 6 bases for J; bases not matched to a gene: 13. The CDR3 runs to 18 residues. The CDR3 DNA reads TGTGCTAGTGGTTTGGTACCGGACGGCCTAGCGGGTCCCAATGAGCAGTTCTTC. Amino acids: CASGLVPDGLAGPNEQFF.